These 32 T cell receptor beta chains were sequenced from one sample in a study of tissue T cells after allogeneic stem cell transplantation. The repertoire was sequenced with immunoSEQ multiplex PCR; TCRdb's copy has only in-frame clones and lacks some. The sample carries fewer than 20,000 clones, approximately 70% recorded once. Sequenced sample: spleen. The receptors originated from a female BALB/c mouse in good health. The MHC haplotype of the strain is H2-d.

As for this clone: The listed genes are named as in mouse. The read gets to within 1 residue of the CDR3 end, and the germline J gene fills in the rest. The chain employs TRBV13-3 and TRBJ2-2; TRBD1 is a possible D gene (5 bases). Germline CDR1 and CDR2: NNHDY and SYVADS. V lost 0 bases to trimming and J lost 0 bases, with 6 bases between them. The CDR3 contains 15 residues. The DNA read from the CDR3 is TGTGCCAGCAGTGATGTGACAGCAAACACCGGGCAGCTCTAC. Its protein is CASSDVTANTGQLY. The CDR3 reads in full as CASSDVTANTGQLYF.

This clone showed up just a few times. The gene names given are mouse names. The read gets to within 1 residue of the CDR3 end, and the germline J gene fills in the rest. The V call is TRBV1, the J call TRBJ2-7, with TRBD1 matching 9 bases. Germline values: CDR1 NSQYPW, CDR2 LRSPGD (reference sequence). With 3 bases clipped from V and 4 bases from J, the junction kept 1 base outside the gene matches. The CDR3 totals 13 residues. Partial CDR3 DNA: TGCACCTGCAGTGCGGGGACAGGGTATGAACAGTAC. This encodes CTCSAGTGYEQY. The complete CDR3 reads CTCSAGTGYEQYF.

As to this clone: Genes and germline come from the mouse. The DNA read from the CDR3 is TGTGCCAGCAGTGATGCAGCAAACACCGGGCAGCTCTAC. Its protein product is CASSDAANTGQLY. The full CDR3 protein is CASSDAANTGQLYF. The rearrangement uses TRBV13-1 and TRBJ2-2; no clear D. Sequencing ends 1 residue short of the CDR3 end; the germline J gene provides the rest. The length of the CDR3 is 14 residues. Trimming took off 0 bases at V and 0 bases at J, with 3 bases between the two ends. CDR1 and CDR2 from the germline V gene are NSHNY and SYGAGN.

With regard to this clone: The gene names here belong to mouse. The observed sequence ends 1 residue before the CDR3 terminus, with the missing tail filled in from the germline J gene. This chain links TRBV12-1 with TRBJ1-2, with 7 bases lining up with TRBD1. This CDR3 spans 12 amino acids. J lost 4 bases, V lost 6 bases, and 4 bases had no gene match. Germline V gene data show CDR1 as SGHSN and CDR2 as HYEKVE. CDR3 DNA, as far as it was read: TGTGCCAGCCGACAGGGTATCTCCGACTACACC. Amino acids: CASRQGISDYT. The CDR3 as a whole reads CASRQGISDYTF.

This clone has a handful of counts. Mouse gene names and germline throughout. The read halts 1 residue ahead of the CDR3 end, with the missing end drawn from the germline J gene. The V gene is TRBV31, the J gene TRBJ1-4; weak D call: TRBD1 (5 bases). CDR1 GKSSPN and CDR2 SITVG come from the germline V gene. The CDR3 is 15 residues long. The V and J ends lost 5 bases and 0 bases respectively, with 13 bases between them. The sequenced part of the CDR3 DNA is TGTGCCTGGGAGTCGGCGGGGGTTTCCAACGAAAGATTATTT. Protein sequence: CAWESAGVSNERLF. From start to end, the CDR3 is CAWESAGVSNERLFF.

On this clone: Genes and germline are mouse. The sequenced part of the CDR3 DNA is TGTGCCAGCAGCAGGGACAGGGGAGAAACGCTGTAT. Residues: CASSRDRGETLY. The whole CDR3 protein is CASSRDRGETLYF. The J gene is TRBJ2-3, the V gene TRBV19; 10 bases are shared with TRBD1. Read sequence stops 1 residue before the CDR3 end, and the germline J gene provides the missing end. CDR1 FNHDT and CDR2 SITEND come from the germline V gene (reference sequence). CDR3 length: 13 amino acids. Trimming removed 5 bases from V and 5 bases from J; junction bases left unmatched: 2.

A word on this clone: Germline and genes: mouse. The read terminates 1 residue before the CDR3 end, so the remaining end is supplied by the germline J gene. The V and J genes are TRBV14 and TRBJ2-5, with TRBD1 matching 7 bases. Germline trimming cut 5 bases from V and 2 bases from J; bases unmatched to any gene: 5. Per the germline V gene, CDR1 is SGHDT and CDR2 is FRDEAV. The CDR3 spans 14 residues. The CDR3 loop reads CASSPTGLQDTQYF. CDR3 bases read: TGTGCCAGCAGCCCGACAGGGCTCCAAGACACCCAGTAC.

The sample holds a few counts of this clone. Gene names denote mouse genes. The CDR3 end falls 1 residue outside the read, so it is completed with the germline J gene. The J gene is TRBJ2-1, the V gene TRBV1, with 7 nucleotides matching TRBD1. CDR1 is NSQYPW, CDR2 LRSPGD, per germline (reference sequence). The CDR3 loop spans 12 amino acids. After removal of 6 bases from V and 6 bases from J, the junction contained 2 bases not matched to a gene. CDR3 amino acids: CTCRTGRAEQFF. The covered CDR3 bases are TGCACCTGCAGGACAGGGCGTGCTGAGCAGTTC.

About this clone itself: Germline and genes here are mouse. The CDR3 loop reads CTCSADGAGTGQLYF. CDR3 bases read: TGCACCTGCAGTGCAGACGGGGCGGGCACCGGGCAGCTCTAC. V and J are TRBV1 and TRBJ2-2; D possibly uses TRBD1 or TRBD2 (5 bases each). From the germline J gene comes the end of the CDR3, since the read stops 1 residue before it. Trimming stripped 0 bases from V and 4 bases from J, with 9 bases between. The CDR3 contains 15 residues. In germline, CDR1 is NSQYPW, CDR2 LRSPGD (reference sequence).

Comments on this clone: Any gene name here is a mouse gene name. Coverage ceases 1 residue before the CDR3 finishes, and the germline J gene fills in the end. The chain combines TRBV13-1 with TRBJ1-1; 9 positions agree with TRBD1. The CDR3 consists of 15 residues. With 1 base clipped from V and 5 bases from J, the junction kept 6 bases outside the gene matches. Germline loops: CDR1 NSHNY, CDR2 SYGAGN. The part of the CDR3 DNA that was read is TGTGCCAGCAGTGATTCCGGGACAGGGAGTACAGAAGTCTTC. It is translated as CASSDSGTGSTEVF. The full CDR3 protein reads CASSDSGTGSTEVFF.

Note on this clone: The gene symbols are mouse symbols. The CDR3 end falls 1 residue outside the read, so it is completed with the germline J gene. The J gene is TRBJ1-6, the V gene TRBV14; D not resolved. TRBJ1-6 is an ORF; its function is uncertain. The CDR3 runs to 15 residues. V lost 4 bases and J 0 bases, leaving 8 bases between the germline ends. CDR1 and CDR2 from the germline V gene are SGHDT and FRDEAV. CDR3 region: CASSPDNSYNSPLYF. The CDR3 bases that were read are TGTGCCAGCAGTCCCGACAATTCCTATAATTCGCCCCTCTAC.

The table lists this clone with a few counts. Mouse germline and gene names are used. The sequence runs out 1 residue before the end of the CDR3; the remainder is reconstructed from the germline J gene. The chain links TRBV4 to TRBJ2-7; 7 bases match TRBD2. The CDR3 contains 14 residues. Trimming cost V 3 bases and J 0 bases; bases outside gene matches: 2. Germline V gene sequence: CDR1 LGHDT, CDR2 YNNKQL (reference sequence). The chain's CDR3 is CASSYWGNSYEQYF. The part of the CDR3 DNA that was read is TGTGCCAGCAGCTACTGGGGGAACTCCTATGAACAGTAC.

Turning to this clone: Gene and germline names: mouse. The covered CDR3 bases are TGCACCTGCAGTGGAGACTGGGGGTCTAGTGCAGAAACGCTGTAT. It codes for CTCSGDWGSSAETLY. From start to end, the CDR3 is CTCSGDWGSSAETLYF. The chain employs TRBV1 and TRBJ2-3, with 9 bases that match TRBD2. Read data end 1 residue before the CDR3 end; the end is taken from the germline J gene. V was clipped by 4 bases and J by 0 bases; unmatched bases: 5. This CDR3 has 16 amino acids. The germline gives CDR1 NSQYPW, CDR2 LRSPGD (reference sequence).

Comments on this clone: Mouse gene names and germline throughout. The sequenced fragment ends 1 residue before the CDR3 boundary, so the rest is inferred from the germline J gene. The chain uses TRBV31 and TRBJ2-5; D possibly corresponds to TRBD2 (5 bases). The CDR3 runs to 13 residues. Trimming cost V 0 bases and J 3 bases, with 7 bases left between them. The V gene's germline CDR1 is GKSSPN and CDR2 SITVG. The sequenced part of the CDR3 DNA is TGTGCCTGGAGTCTAGTGGGGCAAGACACCCAGTAC. This gives the protein CAWSLVGQDTQY. The full CDR3 protein is CAWSLVGQDTQYF.

In the case of this clone: Mouse names are used for the genes. The read terminates 1 residue ahead of where the CDR3 ends, so the germline J gene completes it. The chain is built from TRBV16 and TRBJ2-2, with D possibly matching TRBD2 (7 bases). Germline CDR1 SGHSA, CDR2 FRNQAP. The CDR3 runs 16 residues. Trimming removed 0 bases from V and 3 bases from J, with 11 bases in between. The part of the CDR3 DNA that was read is TGTGCAAGCAGCTTAGATCGGGGGGCGGACACCGGGCAGCTCTAC. It translates to CASSLDRGADTGQLY. The full CDR3 is CASSLDRGADTGQLYF. The full variable domain, with the rest looked up from reference TRBV16 and TRBJ2-2, is NAGVIQTPRHKVTGKGQEATLWCEPISGHSAVFWYRQTIVQGLEFLTYFRNQAPIDDSGMPKERFSAQMPNQSHSTLKIQSTQPQDSAVYLCASSLDRGADTGQLYFGEGSKLTVL.

With regard to this clone: Mouse gene names and germline throughout. The CDR3 extends 1 residue past the end of the read, so its final part is completed from the germline J gene. This chain links TRBV17 with TRBJ1-1, with unresolved D. Germline CDR1 is MNHDT and CDR2 is YYDKIL. This CDR3 is 12 amino acids long. V lost 4 bases, J lost 1 base, and 4 bases lay in between. Incomplete CDR3 DNA: TGTGCTAGCAGTAACAGAAACACAGAAGTCTTC. Its protein product is CASSNRNTEVF. The entire CDR3 reads CASSNRNTEVFF.

There are a few counts of this clone. Mouse germline and gene names are used. The read ends 1 residue early relative to the CDR3; the germline J gene fills the gap. The chain recombines TRBV31 with TRBJ1-2; TRBD1 agrees at 9 bases. Trimming removed 1 base from V and 4 bases from J; junction bases left unmatched: 4. Germline V gene sequence: CDR1 GKSSPN, CDR2 SITVG. This CDR3 is built from 14 residues. CDR3 residues: CAWSRQGVGSDYTF. The sequenced part of the CDR3 DNA is TGTGCCTGGAGTCGACAGGGGGTTGGCTCCGACTACACC.

As to this clone: Gene names follow the mouse nomenclature. The CDR3 extends 1 residue past the end of the read, so its final part is completed from the germline J gene. The chain employs TRBV19 and TRBJ2-7; maybe TRBD1 (5 bases). With 5 bases removed from V and 0 bases from J, the gap between germline ends came to 9 bases. Germline V gives CDR1 FNHDT, CDR2 SITEND (reference sequence). The CDR3 has 13 residues. The CDR3 DNA, read in part, is TGTGCCAGCAGGGACATCAGCTCCTATGAACAGTAC. Protein sequence: CASRDISSYEQY. The full CDR3 protein reads CASRDISSYEQYF.

There are a few counts of this clone. The genes are named according to mouse. The missing CDR3 end, 1 residue past where the read stops, is filled in from the germline J gene. The chain combines TRBV19 with TRBJ2-7; D is uncertain. Germline V lookup: CDR1 FNHDT, CDR2 SITEND (reference sequence). Trimming stripped 4 bases from V and 0 bases from J, with 8 bases between. There are 13 residues in the CDR3. CDR3 bases read: TGTGCCAGCAGTTCGACAAGCTCCTATGAACAGTAC. It translates to CASSSTSSYEQY. In full, the CDR3 reads CASSSTSSYEQYF.

Remarks on this clone: The germline and genes are mouse ones. The CDR3 loop is CASSQESGSGNTLYF. The CDR3 bases that were read are TGTGCCAGCAGCCAAGAATCGGGTTCTGGAAATACGCTCTAT. The gene calls are TRBV5 and TRBJ1-3, with D hard to call. The sequenced fragment ends 1 residue before the CDR3 boundary, so the rest is inferred from the germline J gene. Germline CDR1 LGHNA, CDR2 YNLKQL (reference sequence). V was pared by 0 bases and J by 0 bases, with 6 bases between. CDR3 length equals 15 residues.

About this clone: All gene names here are mouse names. The sequence runs out 1 residue before the end of the CDR3; the remainder is reconstructed from the germline J gene. J is TRBJ2-3 and V is TRBV31; the match to TRBD1 covers 9 bases. CDR1 is GKSSPN and CDR2 is SITVG in the germline V gene. CDR3 size: 14 residues. V was clipped by 4 bases and J by 1 base; unmatched bases: 3. Partial CDR3 DNA: TGTGCCTGGAAGGGACAGGGTGGTGCAGAAACGCTGTAT. As protein: CAWKGQGGAETLY. The whole CDR3 reads CAWKGQGGAETLYF.

A word on this clone: Gene names are mouse gene names. The CDR3 is CASSYFENTLYF. CDR3 DNA (partial): TGTGCCAGCAGCTACTTCGAAAACACCTTGTAC. The chain employs TRBV4 and TRBJ2-4; D not certain. The CDR3 end is not reached by the read, which stops 1 residue before it; the germline J gene fills it in. The V gene lost 3 bases and the J gene lost 4 bases, with 5 bases spanning the gap. The germline CDR1 and CDR2 sequences are LGHDT and YNNKQL (reference sequence). The CDR3 totals 12 residues.

This clone turned up a few times. Gene names are mouse gene names. The CDR3 is cut off 1 residue early in the read; its end comes from the germline J gene. The chain recombines TRBV13-2 with TRBJ2-7; D is uncertain. V was pared by 3 bases and J by 0 bases, with 7 bases between. Looked up from germline, CDR1 is NNHNN and CDR2 is SYGAGS (reference sequence). CDR3 length: 13 amino acids. This CDR3 reads CASGVRSSYEQYF. The DNA read from the CDR3 is TGTGCCAGCGGTGTCCGGAGCTCCTATGAACAGTAC.

This clone has a handful of counts. The gene names given are mouse names. The read stops 1 residue short of the end of the CDR3; the missing end is completed from the germline J gene. This chain joins TRBV13-1 and TRBJ2-7, with 8 bases lining up with TRBD2. The CDR3 is made up of 14 amino acids. The V segment lost 0 bases and the J segment 4 bases; nucleotides outside the gene matches: 3. The germline CDR1 and CDR2 sequences are NSHNY and SYGAGN. The CDR3 protein is CASSDAGLGYEQYF. The CDR3 DNA, read in part, is TGTGCCAGCAGTGATGCCGGACTGGGTTATGAACAGTAC.

On this clone: These gene names are mouse names. Read sequence stops 1 residue before the CDR3 end, and the germline J gene provides the missing end. The chain joins TRBV13-3 to TRBJ2-3, with D uncertain. Germline assignment: CDR1 NNHDY and CDR2 SYVADS. This CDR3 spans 11 amino acids. V dropped 4 bases and J dropped 0 bases, with 0 bases sitting between them. CDR3: CASSSAETLYF. The DNA read from the CDR3 is TGTGCCAGCAGTAGTGCAGAAACGCTGTAT.

A remark on this clone: Gene names denote mouse genes. The read falls 1 residue short of the CDR3 end, and the missing part is taken from the germline J gene. The chain is built from TRBV1 and TRBJ2-4, with 8 bases aligning to TRBD2. The CDR3 covers 17 residues. CDR1 is NSQYPW and CDR2 is LRSPGD in the germline V gene (reference sequence). With V trimmed by 0 bases and J by 4 bases, 9 bases remained unmatched. The CDR3 reads CTCSADHPGLVENTLYF. The CDR3 bases that were read are TGCACCTGCAGTGCAGATCACCCGGGACTGGTGGAAAACACCTTGTAC.

Concerning this clone itself: Each gene name is a mouse one. The missing CDR3 end, 1 residue past where the read stops, is filled in from the germline J gene. V gene TRBV29 combines with J gene TRBJ1-1, with 7 bases lining up with TRBD1. V shed 4 bases, J shed 1 base, and the junction held 6 bases outside the gene matches. CDR3 length equals 15 residues. Germline assignment: CDR1 MSHET and CDR2 SYDVDS. The CDR3 spells CASSSTGQKNTEVFF. CDR3 DNA (partial): TGTGCTAGCAGTTCGACGGGACAGAAAAACACAGAAGTCTTC.

About this clone itself: Here the gene names and germline are mouse. The read is 1 residue too short to cover the CDR3 end, so that end is filled in from the germline J gene. The V and J genes are TRBV3 and TRBJ2-1, with 10 nucleotides matching TRBD2. The CDR3 consists of 17 residues. Germline V CDR1 and CDR2: SNHLY, FYNGKV (reference sequence). The junction had 3 bases not matched to a gene; V was cut back by 1 base and J by 0 bases. The part of the CDR3 DNA that was read is TGTGCCAGCAGCTTAGGGACTGGGGGTTTTAACTATGCTGAGCAGTTC. It translates to CASSLGTGGFNYAEQF. The whole CDR3 protein is CASSLGTGGFNYAEQFF.

The sample holds a few counts of this clone. Gene names follow the mouse nomenclature. Read data end 1 residue before the CDR3 end; the end is taken from the germline J gene. The chain joins TRBV13-1 to TRBJ2-7; 7 bases map to TRBD2. Germline values: CDR1 NSHNY, CDR2 SYGAGN. J was trimmed by 3 bases and V by 0 bases; bases with no gene match: 6. There are 15 residues in the CDR3. The part of the CDR3 DNA that was read is TGTGCCAGCAGTGATGCAACGGTGGGGGGCTATGAACAGTAC. Translation: CASSDATVGGYEQY. The entire CDR3 sequence reads CASSDATVGGYEQYF.

Regarding this clone: These gene names are mouse names. Read coverage stops 1 residue before the CDR3 terminus; the germline J gene supplies the remainder. The rearrangement links TRBV29 to TRBJ2-1, with 9 bases that match TRBD1. The length of the CDR3 is 14 residues. Germline V gene sequence: CDR1 MSHET, CDR2 SYDVDS. With 4 bases clipped from V and 6 bases from J, the junction kept 4 bases outside the gene matches. The sequenced part of the CDR3 DNA is TGTGCTAGCAGTTCGGACAGGGGTTTTGCTGAGCAGTTC. This codes for CASSSDRGFAEQF. The entire CDR3 reads CASSSDRGFAEQFF.

On this clone itself: Mouse gene names apply. The observed sequence ends 1 residue before the CDR3 terminus, with the missing tail filled in from the germline J gene. The genes are TRBV22 and TRBJ2-1; TRBD2, the D gene given by the table, was not confirmed from the DNA. TRBV22 is designated a pseudogene. The CDR3 sequence is 17 residues long. The CDR3 reads CASSCPGLGANYAEQFF. CDR3 bases read: TGTGCCAGCAGTTGTCCGGGACTGGGGGCTAACTATGCTGAGCAGTTC.

This clone turned up a few times. Germline and genes: mouse. The read terminates 1 residue before the CDR3 end, so the remaining end is supplied by the germline J gene. This chain joins TRBV2 and TRBJ2-7; D remains unclear. V gave up 0 bases and J gave up 0 bases, with 3 bases separating them. Looked up from germline, CDR1 is LGHNA and CDR2 is YSYQKL. The CDR3 extends over 13 amino acids. CDR3 DNA (partial): TGTGCCAGCAGCCAAGACAGCTCCTATGAACAGTAC. Protein product: CASSQDSSYEQY. The entire CDR3 reads CASSQDSSYEQYF.